This paragraph reports one T cell receptor (beta chain). The sample originates from a study of blood T cell repertoires in COVID-19. On the study more broadly: Acute-phase and convalescent COVID-19 samples originated in the United States, Italy and Spain. PBMCs, B-cell-depleted T cells, or T cells provided the cDNA or gDNA that made up the material.

Authors' analysis steps: For nucleated cells, counts were estimated from reference gene primer amplification. Sequencing used immunoSEQ multiplex PCR; TCRdb keeps in-frame clones, though not all of them. From that table come the V and J calls and clone size; the DNA was used to work out D and trimming. Of some 460,000 clones listed, approximately 90% were seen once; the top ten hold roughly 4%. This clonotype originated in a woman aged 25 to 39 with acute or convalescent COVID-19. The sequenced sample consisted of peripheral blood.

The CDR3 loop is CAWSVFAGGFQETQYF. CDR3 nucleotides: TGTGCCTGGAGTGTATTCGCGGGGGGCTTTCAAGAGACCCAGTACTTC. V gene TRBV30 combines with J gene TRBJ2-5, with TRBD2 identical over 8 bases. This CDR3 has 16 residues. V dropped 0 bases and J dropped 2; count of bases not matched to a gene: 8. Germline V lookup: CDR1 GTSNPN, CDR2 SVGIG (reference sequence).